These 4 T cell receptor beta chains share one sample of origin, sequenced in a study of shared clonotypes between healthy human individuals. TCRdb's copy holds only in-frame clones and misses some; the assay was immunoSEQ multiplex PCR. The table lists roughly 500,000 clones, 90% to 97% of them singletons. Sequences were obtained from naive CD4+ T cells sorted from blood. Indicated subset: CD45RA+ positively selected. The source of these receptors is a woman in her 30s in good health.

The V and J genes are TRBV2 and TRBJ2-1, with 12 bases matching TRBD2. The CDR3 spans 15 residues. CDR1 SNHLY and CDR2 FYNNEI come from the germline V gene. J gave up 3 bases and V 8 bases, and 5 bases lay outside the gene matches. The CDR3 DNA sequence: TGTGCCAGCCCTCCGACTAGCGGGGGCTACAATGAGCAGTTCTTC. Amino acids: CASPPTSGGYNEQFF.

The V call is TRBV4-1, the J call TRBJ2-7, with D possibly TRBD1 on 6 matching bases. CDR1 is MGHRA, CDR2 YSYEKL, per germline. Trimming took off 1 base at V and 3 bases at J, with 13 bases between the two ends. The CDR3 covers 15 residues. The CDR3 loop reads CASSQVEGTYYEQYF. CDR3 coding DNA: TGCGCCAGCAGCCAAGTGGAAGGGACATACTACGAGCAGTACTTC.

The chain joins TRBV2 to TRBJ2-7, with D possibly being TRBD2 (6 bases). CDR3 length: 14 amino acids. V was clipped by 8 bases and J by 5 bases, with 19 bases between them. Per germline, CDR1 SNHLY and CDR2 FYNNEI. CDR3 amino acids: CASGLGLGGHEQYF. The CDR3 DNA reads TGTGCCAGCGGGTTAGGTCTAGGAGGGCACGAGCAGTACTTC.

The chain joins TRBV4-1 to TRBJ2-1; TRBD1 agrees at 7 bases. V was pared by 6 bases and J by 2 bases, with 7 bases of the junction left unmatched. CDR1 is MGHRA, CDR2 YSYEKL, per germline. The CDR3 covers 15 residues. The CDR3 loop is CASSSIGGPYNEQFF. In nucleotides, the CDR3 is TGCGCCAGCAGTTCGATAGGGGGCCCCTACAATGAGCAGTTCTTC.